Below, 15 T cell receptor beta chains from the same sample are listed, as sequenced in a study of blood T cell repertoires in COVID-19. Measured with immunoSEQ multiplex PCR; TCRdb has only the in-frame clones, and not every one. The sample carries fewer than 450,000 clones, 87% recorded once. The sample was peripheral blood. These receptors were obtained from a woman in her forties or fifties with COVID-19, enrolled during active disease.

The V call is TRBV6-2 or TRBV6-3, the J call TRBJ1-1; a weak D match, TRBD1 (5 bases). This CDR3 is built from 15 residues. From germline, CDR1 is MNHEY and CDR2 SVGEGT. V shed 4 bases and J shed 6 bases, with 18 bases lying between them. The CDR3 sequence is CASSSRGLQPAEAFF. For the CDR3, the DNA is TGTGCCAGCAGTTCCCGGGGACTTCAGCCAGCTGAAGCTTTCTTT.

The chain combines TRBV11-3 with TRBJ2-7, with D tentatively TRBD1 (5 bases). V shed 4 bases and J shed 0 bases, with 10 bases lying between them. Per germline, CDR1 SGHNT and CDR2 YENEEA. The CDR3 extends over 14 amino acids. The CDR3 region has the DNA TGTGCCAGCAGCTCTGGACAAAGCTCCTACGAGCAGTACTTC. As protein: CASSSGQSSYEQYF.

In regard to this clone: Other DNA sequences in the same sample also yield this CDR3. CDR3: CASRQGARTEAFF. DNA for the CDR3: TGTGCCAGCCGACAGGGGGCCCGCACTGAAGCTTTCTTT. The rearrangement joins TRBV6-5 to TRBJ1-1, with 10 positions matching TRBD1. CDR3 length: 13 residues. Germline loops: CDR1 MNHEY, CDR2 SVGAGI. The ends lost 8 bases at V and 4 bases at J; junction bases unmatched: 4.

The chain is built from TRBV14 and TRBJ1-1; 10 bases fit TRBD1. V dropped 3 bases and J dropped 1; count of bases not matched to a gene: 2. Germline CDR1 reads SGHDN; CDR2 reads FVKESK. This CDR3 is built from 15 residues. In DNA, the CDR3 is TGTGCCAGCAGCCACTGGGACAGGGGGAACACTGAAGCTTTCTTT. As protein: CASSHWDRGNTEAFF.

The chain combines TRBV2 with TRBJ2-3, with a weak D call TRBD1 (5 bases). V was cut by 6 bases and J by 4 bases, with 17 bases left in between. CDR3 size: 15 residues. Germline CDR1 SNHLY, CDR2 FYNNEI. This CDR3 reads CASSGHQGSADTQYF. CDR3 DNA sequence: TGTGCCAGCAGCGGTCATCAGGGTTCGGCAGATACGCAGTATTTT.

This chain joins TRBV19 and TRBJ2-6, with TRBD2 matching 7 bases. V gave up 8 bases and J gave up 1 base; unmatched junction bases: 5. The CDR3 extends over 15 amino acids. Looked up from germline, CDR1 is LNHDA and CDR2 is SQIVND (reference sequence). CDR3 nucleotide sequence: TGTGCCAGTCTATCCGGGGGGTCTGGGGCCAACGTCCTGACTTTC. This sequence encodes CASLSGGSGANVLTF.

V is TRBV19 and J is TRBJ1-2; 7 nucleotides match TRBD1. The CDR3 length is 13 residues. Unmatched junction bases numbered 5, after V lost 10 bases and J lost 0 bases. CDR1 and CDR2 (germline): LNHDA, SQIVND (reference sequence). CDR3 amino acids: CATGTAANYGYTF. CDR3 sequence (DNA): TGTGCCACCGGGACAGCAGCTAACTATGGCTACACCTTC.

The chain combines TRBV21-1 with TRBJ1-3; TRBD1, the table's D call, lacks a check against the DNA. TRBV21-1 is marked as a pseudogene. This CDR3 contains 15 residues. CDR3 residues: CASRGGQGAGNTIYF. In nucleotides, the CDR3 is TGTGCCAGCAGAGGAGGACAGGGCGCGGGAAACACCATATATTTT.

This chain uses TRBV9 with TRBJ2-5; possible D gene TRBD2, 6 bases. With 0 bases removed from V and 5 bases from J, the gap between germline ends came to 11 bases. Germline V gene sequence: CDR1 SGDLS, CDR2 YYNGEE. The CDR3 is 14 amino acids. CDR3 in DNA: TGTGCCAGCAGCGTAGCGGAGGGGTTTGAGACCCAGTACTTC. This translates into CASSVAEGFETQYF.

The rearrangement joins TRBV29-1 to TRBJ1-2, with no clear D. Per the germline V gene, CDR1 is SQVTM and CDR2 is ANQGSEA. V lost 7 bases, J lost 2 bases, and 8 bases lay in between. The length of the CDR3 is 11 residues. CDR3 nucleotide sequence: TGCAGCGCCAAGAGCAACTATGGCTACACCTTC. This translates into CSAKSNYGYTF.

This clone was counted a single time. The chain uses TRBV6-2 or TRBV6-3 and TRBJ1-5; the match to TRBD1 covers 7 bases. J lost 6 bases, V lost 6 bases, and 11 bases had no gene match. CDR3 length: 15 amino acids. Germline CDR1 and CDR2: MNHEY and SVGEGT. CDR3 in amino acids: CASSPPDRVAQPQHF. The CDR3 nucleotides are TGTGCCAGCAGCCCGCCCGACAGGGTAGCTCAGCCCCAGCATTTT.

The rearrangement uses TRBV6-5 and TRBJ2-1, with D possibly TRBD1 on 6 matching bases. Trimming shortened V by 2 bases and J by 6 bases, and 14 bases separated the two germline ends. Looked up from germline, CDR1 is MNHEY and CDR2 is SVGAGI. The CDR3 spans 15 residues. The CDR3 DNA follows: TGTGCCAGCAGTTACGGGACACACCAGCTCAATGAGCAGTTCTTC. Translation gives CASSYGTHQLNEQFF.

This clone was seen a single time. The chain employs TRBV11-3 and TRBJ2-2; D is undetermined. The CDR3 is 16 amino acids. Germline V gene sequence: CDR1 SGHNT, CDR2 YENEEA. V dropped 3 bases and J dropped 1 base, with 12 bases sitting between them. The CDR3 reads CASSFFPLLNTGELFF. For the CDR3, the DNA is TGTGCCAGCAGCTTTTTTCCCCTACTGAACACCGGGGAGCTGTTTTTT.

The chain uses TRBV6-5 and TRBJ2-1; no definite D call. V gave up 8 bases and J gave up 0 bases, with 5 bases separating them. The CDR3 length is 12 residues. CDR1 MNHEY and CDR2 SVGAGI come from the germline V gene. CDR3 DNA: TGTGCCAGCTACAACTCCTACAATGAGCAGTTCTTC. Translation: CASYNSYNEQFF.

This clone was detected only once. The chain is built from TRBV12-5 and TRBJ2-1, with unresolved D. CDR1 and CDR2 (germline): LGHNT, FRNRAP. This CDR3 spans 13 amino acids. V was cut by 1 base and J by 4 bases, with 5 bases left in between. The CDR3 loop is CASGLDNYNEQFF. CDR3 in DNA: TGTGCTAGTGGTTTGGACAATTACAATGAGCAGTTCTTC.